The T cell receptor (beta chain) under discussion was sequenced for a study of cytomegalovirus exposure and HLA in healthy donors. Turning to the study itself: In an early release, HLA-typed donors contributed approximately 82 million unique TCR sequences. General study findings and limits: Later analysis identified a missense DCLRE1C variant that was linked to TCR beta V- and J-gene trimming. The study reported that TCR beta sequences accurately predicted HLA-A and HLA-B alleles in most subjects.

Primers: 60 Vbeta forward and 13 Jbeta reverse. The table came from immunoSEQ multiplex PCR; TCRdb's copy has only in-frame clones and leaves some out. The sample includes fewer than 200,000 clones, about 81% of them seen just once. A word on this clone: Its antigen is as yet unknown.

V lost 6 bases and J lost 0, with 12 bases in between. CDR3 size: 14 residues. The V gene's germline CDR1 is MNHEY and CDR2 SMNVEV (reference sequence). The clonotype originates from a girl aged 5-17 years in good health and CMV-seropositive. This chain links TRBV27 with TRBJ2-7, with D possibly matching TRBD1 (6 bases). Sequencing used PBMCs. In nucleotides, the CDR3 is TGTGCCAGCAGCCACAGGGCAAGCTCCTACGAGCAGTACTTC. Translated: CASSHRASSYEQYF.